Below are 17 T cell receptor beta chains sequenced from a single sample in a study of T cells in women clearing cervical HPV infection. This table comes from immunoSEQ multiplex PCR, and its TCRdb copy is limited to in-frame clones, with some not included. The data show about 30,000 clones, and the top ten clones hold about 4.6%. The sequenced sample consisted of blood buffy coat. These receptor sequences come from a woman between 18 and 75 years old with a cervical HPV16 infection that either progressed to CIN3+ or cleared (not recorded which).

A note on this clone: The CDR3 end falls 3 residues outside the read, so it is completed with the germline J gene. This chain links TRBV23-1 with TRBJ1-2; tentative D call: TRBD1 (5 bases). TRBV23-1 is an ORF, with its function uncertain. The CDR3 sequence is 16 residues long. CDR3 protein: CASSQCRPGGLDTYTF. CDR3 DNA (partial): TGCGCCAGCAGTCAATGCCGCCCGGGGGGGTTAGATACC.

Note on this clone: The DNA ends 3 residues before the CDR3 does, and the rest of the CDR3 is filled in from the germline J gene. The rearrangement uses TRBV7-8 and TRBJ1-4; D is unresolved. The V end lost 0 bases, the J end lost 5 bases, and 13 bases lay between the germline ends. The CDR3 loop spans 16 amino acids. The germline V gene has CDR1 SGHVS and CDR2 FQNEAQ. CDR3 residues: CASSLAVIGGNEKLFF. The CDR3 DNA, read in part, is TGTGCCAGCAGCTTAGCGGTTATTGGCGGGAATGAAAAA.

In regard to this clone: The read terminates 3 residues before the CDR3 end, so the remaining end is supplied by the germline J gene. The chain couples TRBV20-1 to TRBJ2-7; 7 nucleotides line up with TRBD1. Germline CDR1 reads DFQATT; CDR2 reads SNEGSKA (reference sequence). The CDR3 runs 11 residues. V gave up 6 bases and J gave up 6 bases; unmatched junction bases: 5. CDR3 DNA (partial): TGCAGTGCCCAACAGGGGACCGAG. It translates to CSAQQGTE. The whole CDR3 sequence reads CSAQQGTEQYF.

Comments on this clone: Read data end 3 residues before the CDR3 end; the end is taken from the germline J gene. The chain has TRBV5-1 and TRBJ1-2; 8 bases map to TRBD1. This CDR3 spans 15 amino acids. CDR1 is SGHRS and CDR2 is YFSETQ in the germline V gene. V gave up 1 base and J gave up 2 bases; unmatched junction bases: 4. The CDR3 loop reads CASSLRAGGNYGYTF. Partial CDR3 DNA: TGCGCCAGCAGCTTGAGGGCAGGGGGCAACTATGGC.

Concerning this clone: The read is 3 residues too short to cover the CDR3 end, so that end is filled in from the germline J gene. The V and J genes are TRBV20-1 and TRBJ1-5; TRBD1 matches 8 bases. V lost 5 bases, J lost 0 bases, and 6 bases stayed unmatched. Germline V gene sequence: CDR1 DFQATT, CDR2 SNEGSKA (reference sequence). CDR3 length: 15 residues. The chain's CDR3 is CSAPDRAVSNQPQHF. CDR3 DNA (partial): TGCAGTGCTCCGGACAGGGCTGTTAGCAATCAGCCC.

A remark on this clone: Read coverage stops 3 residues before the CDR3 terminus; the germline J gene supplies the remainder. The genes are TRBV12-3 or TRBV12-4 and TRBJ1-1, with 8 bases lining up with TRBD1. The CDR3 is made up of 13 amino acids. V dropped 6 bases and J dropped 4; count of bases not matched to a gene: 4. The CDR3 sequence is CASSWDRSTEAFF. Incomplete CDR3 DNA: TGTGCCAGCAGCTGGGACAGGTCCACTGAA.

In the case of this clone: The read comes to an end 3 residues before the CDR3 does, leaving the germline J gene to fill in the end. The chain carries TRBV11-2 and TRBJ1-6; 8 positions match TRBD1. Germline CDR1 SGHAT, CDR2 FQNNGV. The CDR3 sequence is 14 residues long. Trimming removed 2 bases from V and 7 bases from J; junction bases left unmatched: 1. The CDR3 bases that were read are TGTGCCAGCAGCTTAACAGGGGGGAATTCACCC. This translates into CASSLTGGNSP. The CDR3 in full is CASSLTGGNSPLHF.

Worth noting for this clone: The read ends 3 residues early relative to the CDR3; the germline J gene fills the gap. V gene TRBV20-1 combines with J gene TRBJ1-2; the match to TRBD1 covers 8 bases. V lost 4 bases and J lost 7; bases outside the gene matches: 8. The CDR3 is 13 residues long. Germline loops: CDR1 DFQATT, CDR2 SNEGSKA (reference sequence). The CDR3 loop reads CSAISGGESGYTF. Incomplete CDR3 DNA: TGCAGTGCTATATCAGGGGGCGAGAGTGGC.

The sequenced CDR3 bases are TGCAGTGCCCTTGACAAAACTAGCGGGGTTCGCACAGATACG. This codes for CSALDKTSGVRTDT. The full-length CDR3 reads as CSALDKTSGVRTDTQYF. V usage is TRBV20-1 and J usage is TRBJ2-3, with 10 nucleotides matching TRBD2. The read halts 3 residues ahead of the CDR3 end, with the missing end drawn from the germline J gene. Germline V CDR1 and CDR2: DFQATT, SNEGSKA (reference sequence). The CDR3 totals 17 residues. With V trimmed by 6 bases and J by 1 base, 13 bases remained unmatched.

This clone is called medium-sized (0.01 to 0.1%) based on its frequency. Sequencing ends 3 residues short of the CDR3 end; the germline J gene provides the rest. The chain has TRBV5-4 and TRBJ2-2, with D possibly matching TRBD2 (6 bases). Germline V gene sequence: CDR1 SGHNT, CDR2 YYREEE (reference sequence). CDR3 length: 14 amino acids. V was trimmed by 9 bases and J by 1 base, leaving 13 bases between them. The CDR3 DNA, read in part, is TGTGCCACCCACCCGCGGGGGAACACCGGGGAG. Translated: CATHPRGNTGE. In full, the CDR3 reads CATHPRGNTGELFF.

Concerning this clone: Read sequence stops 3 residues before the CDR3 end, and the germline J gene provides the missing end. V gene TRBV5-6 combines with J gene TRBJ1-4, with D possibly TRBD1 on 5 matching bases. CDR1 and CDR2 (germline): SGHDT, YYEEEE. This CDR3 comprises 14 residues. CDR3 amino acids: CASSLGQSNSPLFF. The DNA read from the CDR3 is TGTGCCAGCAGCTTGGGACAGTCTAATTCACCA.

With regard to this clone: The DNA ends 3 residues before the CDR3 does, and the rest of the CDR3 is filled in from the germline J gene. The genes are TRBV7-8 and TRBJ1-2; a weak D match, TRBD1 (6 bases). Per germline, CDR1 SGHVS and CDR2 FQNEAQ. There are 13 residues in the CDR3. The CDR3 sequence: CASSIRQVAGYTF. The CDR3 DNA, read in part, is TGTGCCAGCAGCATTAGACAGGTTGCAGGC.

About this clone: The observed sequence ends 3 residues before the CDR3 terminus, with the missing tail filled in from the germline J gene. This sequence joins TRBV6-2 or TRBV6-3 and TRBJ2-2; D gene unclear. The CDR3 length is 12 residues. V lost 6 bases, J lost 5 bases, and 7 bases lay in between. Germline V gene data show CDR1 as MNHEY and CDR2 as SVGEGT. Incomplete CDR3 DNA: TGTGCCAGCAGCCACTGGACCGGGGAG. Translated: CASSHWTGE. In full, the CDR3 reads CASSHWTGELFF.

On this clone: An end of the junction differs from the germline gene, which may be a read error. The sequenced fragment ends 3 residues before the CDR3 boundary, so the rest is inferred from the germline J gene. The sample holds other DNA sequences that translate to the same CDR3. The V and J genes are TRBV4-2 and TRBJ1-3; D remains unclear. The length of the CDR3 is 15 residues. Germline V CDR1 and CDR2: LGHNA, YNFKEQ. The CDR3 DNA, read in part, is TGTGCCAGCAGCCAAGAGGTTCGGCAGACAAACACA. Translated: CASSQEVRQTNT. The full CDR3 is CASSQEVRQTNTIYF.

Concerning this clone itself: The CDR3 extends 3 residues past the end of the read, so its final part is completed from the germline J gene. The genes are TRBV18 and TRBJ1-2, with 10 nucleotides matching TRBD1. CDR1 is KGHSH, CDR2 LQKENI, per germline. This CDR3 has 15 amino acids. CDR3 DNA (partial): TGTGCCAGCTTCACTGGGACAGGGGCAGGTAATGAC. Its protein product is CASFTGTGAGND. The CDR3 in full is CASFTGTGAGNDYTF. Drawing the rest from reference TRBV18 and TRBJ1-2, the complete variable domain is NAGVMQNPRHLVRRRGQEARLRCSPMKGHSHVYWYRQLPEEGLKFMVYLQKENIIDESGMPKERFSAEFPKEGPSILRIQQVVRGDSAAYFCASFTGTGAGNDYTFGSGTRLTVV.

Of note for this clone: The missing CDR3 end, 3 residues past where the read stops, is filled in from the germline J gene. The chain links TRBV7-2 to TRBJ1-1; D is possibly TRBD1 (5 bases). CDR3 length: 13 residues. Germline values: CDR1 SGHTA, CDR2 FQGNSA. CDR3 DNA (partial): TGTGCCAGCAGCTTAGTTAGCGGGGGTAGA. Protein: CASSLVSGGR. The entire CDR3 sequence reads CASSLVSGGRAFF.

As concerns this clone: The read stops 3 residues short of the end of the CDR3; the missing end is completed from the germline J gene. V and J are TRBV19 and TRBJ2-2; tentatively, D is TRBD2 (7 bases). CDR1 and CDR2 from the germline V gene are LNHDA and SQIVND (reference sequence). The CDR3 loop spans 15 amino acids. CDR3 sequence reads: CASRMNRGANEKLFF. The part of the CDR3 DNA that was read is TGTGCCAGTAGGATGAATCGGGGGGCTAATGAAAAG.